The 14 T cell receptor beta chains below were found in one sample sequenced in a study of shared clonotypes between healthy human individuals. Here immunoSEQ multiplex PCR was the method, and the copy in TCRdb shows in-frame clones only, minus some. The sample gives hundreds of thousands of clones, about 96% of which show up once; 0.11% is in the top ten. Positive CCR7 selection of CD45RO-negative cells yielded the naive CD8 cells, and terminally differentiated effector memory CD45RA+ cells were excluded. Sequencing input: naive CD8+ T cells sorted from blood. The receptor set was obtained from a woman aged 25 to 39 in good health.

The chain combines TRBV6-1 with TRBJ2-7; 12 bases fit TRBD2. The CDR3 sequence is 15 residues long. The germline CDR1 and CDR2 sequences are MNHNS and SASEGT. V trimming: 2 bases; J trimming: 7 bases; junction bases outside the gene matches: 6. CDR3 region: CASSELAGGPREQYF. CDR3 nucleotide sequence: TGTGCCAGCAGTGAACTAGCGGGAGGGCCCAGGGAGCAGTACTTC.

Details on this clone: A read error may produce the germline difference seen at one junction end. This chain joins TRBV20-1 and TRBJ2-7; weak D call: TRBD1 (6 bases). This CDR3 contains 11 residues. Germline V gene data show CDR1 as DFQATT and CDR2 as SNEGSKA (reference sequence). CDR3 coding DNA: TGCAGTGCTCGATTCCGCCGGGACATCTTTTTC. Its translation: CSARFRRDIFF.

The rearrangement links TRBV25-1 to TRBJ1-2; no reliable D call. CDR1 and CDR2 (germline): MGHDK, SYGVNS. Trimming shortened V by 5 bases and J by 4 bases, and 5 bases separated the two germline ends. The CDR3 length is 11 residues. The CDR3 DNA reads TGTGCCAGCAGTATTGGCTATGGCTACACCTTC. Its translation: CASSIGYGYTF.

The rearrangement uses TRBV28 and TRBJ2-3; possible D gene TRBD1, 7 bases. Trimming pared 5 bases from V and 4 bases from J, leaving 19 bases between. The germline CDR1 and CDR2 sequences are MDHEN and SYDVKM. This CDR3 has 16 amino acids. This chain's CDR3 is CASSPQTGRMADTQYF. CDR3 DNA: TGTGCCAGCAGTCCACAGACAGGGAGGATGGCAGATACGCAGTATTTT.

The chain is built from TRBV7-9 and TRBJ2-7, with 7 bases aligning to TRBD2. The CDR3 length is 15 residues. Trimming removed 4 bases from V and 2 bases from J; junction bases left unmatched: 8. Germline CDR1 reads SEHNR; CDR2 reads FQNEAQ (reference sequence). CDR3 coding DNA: TGTGCCAGCAGCTCCACCTCTAGCGGAACCTACGAGCAGTACTTC. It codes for CASSSTSSGTYEQYF.

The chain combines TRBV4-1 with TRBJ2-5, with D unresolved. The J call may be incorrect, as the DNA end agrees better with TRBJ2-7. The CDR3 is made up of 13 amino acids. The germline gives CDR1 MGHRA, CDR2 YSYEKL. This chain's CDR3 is CASSQYTSAEQYF. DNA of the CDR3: TGCGCCAGCAGCCAGTATACATCGGCCGAGCAGTACTTC.

The CDR3 nucleotides read TGTGCCAGTAGATCGACGGTCTTAGGTGAAGCTTTCTTT. Residues: CASRSTVLGEAFF. This rearrangement joins TRBV19 to TRBJ1-1; D call uncertain. CDR1 is LNHDA, CDR2 SQIVND, per germline (reference sequence). This CDR3 region has 13 residues. V was shortened by 6 bases and J by 7 bases, with 15 bases between the two germline ends.

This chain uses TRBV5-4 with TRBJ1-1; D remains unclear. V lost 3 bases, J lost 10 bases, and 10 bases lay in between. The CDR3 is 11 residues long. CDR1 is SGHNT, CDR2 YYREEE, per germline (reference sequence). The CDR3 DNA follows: TGTGCCAGCAGCTCCGGTGGTTCAGCTTTCTTT. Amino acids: CASSSGGSAFF. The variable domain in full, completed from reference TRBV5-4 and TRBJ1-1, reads ETGVTQSPTHLIKTRGQQVTLRCSSQSGHNTVSWYQQALGQGPQFIFQYYREEENGRGNFPPRFSGLQFPNYSSELNVNALELDDSALYLCASSSGGSAFFGQGTRLTVV.

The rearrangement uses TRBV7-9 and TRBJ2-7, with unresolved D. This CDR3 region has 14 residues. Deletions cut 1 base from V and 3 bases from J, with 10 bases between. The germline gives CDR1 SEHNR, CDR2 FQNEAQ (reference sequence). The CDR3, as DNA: TGTGCCAGCAGCTTAGTTGGCAATCTCTACGAGCAGTACTTC. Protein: CASSLVGNLYEQYF. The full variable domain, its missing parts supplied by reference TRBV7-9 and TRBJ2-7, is DTGVSQNPRHKITKRGQNVTFRCDPISEHNRLYWYRQTLGQGPEFLTYFQNEAQLEKSRLLSDRFSAERPKGSFSTLEIQRTEQGDSAMYLCASSLVGNLYEQYFGPGTRLTVT.

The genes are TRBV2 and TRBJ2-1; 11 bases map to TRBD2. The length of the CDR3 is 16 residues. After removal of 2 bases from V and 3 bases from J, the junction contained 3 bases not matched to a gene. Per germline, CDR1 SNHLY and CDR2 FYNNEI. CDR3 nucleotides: TGTGCCAGCAGTGAAACACTAGCGGGGGTCTACAATGAGCAGTTCTTC. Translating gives CASSETLAGVYNEQFF.

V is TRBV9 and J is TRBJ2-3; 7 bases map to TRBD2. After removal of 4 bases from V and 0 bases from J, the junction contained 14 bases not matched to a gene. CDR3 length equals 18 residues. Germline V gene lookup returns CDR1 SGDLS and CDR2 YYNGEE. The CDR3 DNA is TGTGCCAGCAGCCCCTCCGGGCTAGCGGAAACTAGCACAGATACGCAGTATTTT. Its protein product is CASSPSGLAETSTDTQYF.

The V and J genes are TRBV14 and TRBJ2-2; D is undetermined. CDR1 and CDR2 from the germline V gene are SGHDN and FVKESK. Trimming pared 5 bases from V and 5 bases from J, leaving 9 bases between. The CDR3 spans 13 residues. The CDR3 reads CASSVVGTGELFF. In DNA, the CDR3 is TGTGCCAGCAGCGTCGTAGGGACCGGGGAGCTGTTTTTT.

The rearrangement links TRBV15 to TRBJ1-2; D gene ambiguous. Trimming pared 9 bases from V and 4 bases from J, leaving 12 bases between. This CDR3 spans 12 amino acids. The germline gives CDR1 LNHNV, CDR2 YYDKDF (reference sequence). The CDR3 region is CATERLGYGYTF. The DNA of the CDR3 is TGTGCCACAGAACGGTTAGGCTATGGCTACACCTTC.

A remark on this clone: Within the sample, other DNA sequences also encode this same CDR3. CDR3 sequence (DNA): TGTGCCAGCAGCTTCGGAGGAGATACGCAGTATTTT. This encodes CASSFGGDTQYF. The J gene is TRBJ2-3, the V gene TRBV11-2; maybe TRBD2 (5 bases). Germline CDR1 SGHAT, CDR2 FQNNGV. The ends were cut back, 3 bases at V and 5 bases at J, with 6 bases in the middle. The CDR3 is 12 residues long.